This T cell receptor beta chain was found in a study of T-cell reconstitution after alpha-beta-depleted transplantation in children. The study, taken as a whole, reports: In patients about two months after transplant, alpha-beta T cells reportedly arose from several hundred expanded graft clones.

This clonotype has only one observation. Its target is not known. At one of its ends the junction is not consistent with the germline gene, which may arise from a read error. Library preparation (for TCRbeta) was performed with unique molecular identifiers. TCRdb re-analysed the PCR reads in MiXCR, keeping a single row per CDR3 protein. The repertoire holds around 450,000 distinct CDR3 sequences, with around two fifths as singletons. The germline CDR1 and CDR2 sequences are SGHRS and YFSETQ. This CDR3 is 14 amino acids long. The chain links TRBV5-1 to TRBJ1-1; 7 bases align to TRBD1. This clonotype was sampled from a girl aged 2 to 9 with aplastic anemia, due to receive a stem cell transplant. Sequenced material: PBMCs, taken before TCRalphabeta/CD19-depleted stem cell transplant. CDR3 amino acids: CASTLGTVNTEAFF. The CDR3 DNA reads as TGCGCCAGCACCTTGGGGACAGTGAACACTGAAGCTTTCTTT.